The count of the clone carrying this TCR beta chain is one. Its antigen is not identified. Losses at the gene ends were 2 bases for V and 5 bases for J; bases not matched to a gene: 17. Germline CDR1 reads SGHTA; CDR2 reads FQGNSA. CDR3 length: 19 residues. TCRdb keeps only in-frame clones here, not all; method: immunoSEQ multiplex PCR. The data contain roughly 2.2 million clones, roughly 92% of them singletons. This sample stems from a study of shared clonotypes between healthy human individuals. Whole-study context: Three plates each covered CD4 naive and memory; CD8 naive two, CD8 memory one. Study outcomes and limitations: Rarefaction gave evidence that sorted-subset sequencing remained incomplete despite large depth.

The clonotype originates from a man younger than 35 in good health. Some clones in this sample may be carry-over from other donors' samples. Material: naive CD4+ T cells from PBMCs. Stated subset: CD45RA+ positively selected. V and J are TRBV7-2 and TRBJ2-3, with 9 positions matching TRBD2. The CDR3 sequence is CASSLLVLWAGGLVDTQYF. For the CDR3, the DNA is TGTGCCAGCAGCTTACTGGTACTCTGGGCGGGAGGGTTGGTAGATACGCAGTATTTT.